This is a list of T cell receptor beta chains from one sample in a study of T cells in Graves' hyperthyroidism and ophthalmopathy. TCRdb processed the multiplex PCR reads anew with MiXCR; each CDR3 protein has one entry. The sample has some 800,000 distinct CDR3 sequences, about two fifths seen once; the top ten hold 8% to 9%. The specimen sequenced was blood. The source is a man aged 18-30 years with Graves' hyperthyroidism. Each CDR3 is given with its conserved first and last residue. D genes are given only for firm matches. Only some rows state a clone size, as once, few, many or a class for expanded clones.

TGTGCCAGCAGTGAAGCGCTTCGGGGGACTGAAGCTTTCTTT,CASSEALRGTEAFF,many,NA,TRBV2,TRBJ1-1
TGTGCCAGCAGTGACGGACAGGCCTACGAGCAGTACTTC,CASSDGQAYEQYF,many,TRBD1,TRBV2,TRBJ2-7
TGTGCCAGCAGCCCCGTTTGGGAGAATTCACCCCTCCACTTT,CASSPVWENSPLHF,few,NA,TRBV13,TRBJ1-6
TGTGCCAGCAGGAACTACAGGGAGAGGGAGACCCAGTACTTC,CASRNYRERETQYF,NA,NA,TRBV7-2,TRBJ2-5
TGTGCCAGCAGTTACTCGAGTGGTAGGGTTCATCAGCCCCAGCATTTT,CASSYSSGRVHQPQHF,NA,NA,TRBV10-3,TRBJ1-5
TGTGCCAGCAGCTTAGATTCGGGTCTGCGGGAGTACTTC,CASSLDSGLREYF,NA,NA,TRBV7-2,TRBJ2-7
TGCAGCGTTAGGGGTGGGGACAGCCTCTCCTACGAGCAGTACTTC,CSVRGGDSLSYEQYF,many,TRBD1,TRBV29-1,TRBJ2-7
TGTGCCAGTAGTATGCCGGGGGCGAACACTGAAGCTTTCTTT,CASSMPGANTEAFF,many,NA,TRBV19,TRBJ1-1
TGCAGCGCCAGCCAGGGGATGGAGACTGAAGCTTTCTTT,CSASQGMETEAFF,many,NA,TRBV29-1,TRBJ1-1
TGCAGCGGTCGTGGACAGGGGGCGCGGTATGGCTACACCTTC,CSGRGQGARYGYTF,NA,TRBD1,TRBV29-1,TRBJ1-2
TGCAGTGCTAGAGGGGGGCAGCAAGAGACCCAGTACTTC,CSARGGQQETQYF,NA,NA,TRBV20-1,TRBJ2-5
TGTGCCAGCAGCGTACTACAGGGATTTGGCAATCAGCCCCAGCATTTT,CASSVLQGFGNQPQHF,NA,NA,TRBV10-3,TRBJ1-5
TGTGCCTGGAAAGGACAGGACGTTAGCAATCAGCCCCAGCATTTT,CAWKGQDVSNQPQHF,NA,TRBD1,TRBV30,TRBJ1-5
TGTGCCAGCAGCTTGGGACAGGGGGCGGGTCAGCCCCAGCATTTT,CASSLGQGAGQPQHF,many,TRBD1,TRBV7-9,TRBJ1-5
TGTGCCAGTGTAACAGGGACGGACACTGAAGCTTTCTTT,CASVTGTDTEAFF,many,NA,TRBV19,TRBJ1-1
TGTGCCAGTCAGGGGACCGAAGGGTACGAGCAGTACTTC,CASQGTEGYEQYF,many,NA,TRBV7-9,TRBJ2-7
TGTGCCAGCAGACCTTACGGCAATCAGCCCCAGCATTTT,CASRPYGNQPQHF,NA,NA,TRBV12-3/TRBV12-4,TRBJ1-5